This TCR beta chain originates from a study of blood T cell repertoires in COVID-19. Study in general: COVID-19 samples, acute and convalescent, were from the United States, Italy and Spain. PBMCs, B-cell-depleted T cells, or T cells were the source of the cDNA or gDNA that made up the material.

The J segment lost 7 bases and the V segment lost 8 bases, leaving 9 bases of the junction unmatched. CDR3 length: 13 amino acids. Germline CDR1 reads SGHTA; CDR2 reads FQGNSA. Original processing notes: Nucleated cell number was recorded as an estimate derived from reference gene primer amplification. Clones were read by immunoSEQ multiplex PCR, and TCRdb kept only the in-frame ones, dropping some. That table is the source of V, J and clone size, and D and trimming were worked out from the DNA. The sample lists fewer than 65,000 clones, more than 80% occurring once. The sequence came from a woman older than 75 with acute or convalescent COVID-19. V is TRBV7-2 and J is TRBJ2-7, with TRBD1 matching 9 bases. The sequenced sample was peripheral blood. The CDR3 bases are TGTGCCAGCGGTTCGACAGGGGGTGGAGAGCAGTACTTC. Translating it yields CASGSTGGGEQYF.